These 32 T cell receptor beta chains were sequenced from one sample in a study of cytomegalovirus exposure and HLA in healthy donors. The study ran its PCR with 60 Vbeta and 13 Jbeta primers. The assay was immunoSEQ multiplex PCR, and TCRdb's table has in-frame clones only and misses some. The table shows some 140,000 clones, with 60% to 85% occurring only once. The sequencing input was PBMCs. The receptor source for this set is a woman aged 40 to 50 in good health and CMV-seronegative.

The chain is built from TRBV6-1 and TRBJ2-7; D may be TRBD2 (6 bases). This CDR3 is 13 amino acids long. Deletions cut 5 bases from V and 3 bases from J, with 11 bases between. Looked up from germline, CDR1 is MNHNS and CDR2 is SASEGT. The DNA for the CDR3 is TGTGCCAGCAGTACCCCGGGACTCTACGAGCAGTACTTC. Encoded protein: CASSTPGLYEQYF.

The chain recombines TRBV5-4 with TRBJ2-3; 8 bases match TRBD2. The CDR3 is 15 residues long. CDR1 is SGHNT and CDR2 is YYREEE in the germline V gene (reference sequence). V lost 4 bases to trimming and J lost 3 bases; unmatched junction nucleotides: 7. CDR3 sequence (DNA): TGTGCCAGCAGCATAACTAGCGGAAATACAGATACGCAGTATTTT. Translating it yields CASSITSGNTDTQYF.

The rearrangement links TRBV5-1 to TRBJ1-2; D not certain. This CDR3 has 14 amino acids. Trimming pared 4 bases from V and 8 bases from J, leaving 18 bases between. Germline V gives CDR1 SGHRS, CDR2 YFSETQ. CDR3 DNA sequence: TGCGCCAGCAGCCCTCGACCCCCGGAGAGGGGCTACACCTTC. The encoded protein is CASSPRPPERGYTF.

This clone was seen a single time. The chain links TRBV6-6 to TRBJ2-5; D not certain. Germline lookup yields CDR1 MNHNY and CDR2 SVGAGI (reference sequence). The CDR3 extends over 13 amino acids. V lost 8 bases, J lost 5 bases, and 15 bases lay in between. The DNA for the CDR3 is TGTGCCAGCGGGTACTCCCAGAGGGAGACCCAGTACTTC. Protein sequence: CASGYSQRETQYF.

The V and J genes are TRBV18 and TRBJ1-5; 10 nucleotides agree with TRBD1. Germline-derived CDR1 and CDR2 are KGHSH and LQKENI. V trimming: 1 base; J trimming: 7 bases; junction bases outside the gene matches: 4. This CDR3 has 15 amino acids. The CDR3 sequence: CASSPLGTGEQPQHF. The CDR3 nucleotides read TGTGCCAGCTCACCACTGGGGACAGGGGAGCAGCCCCAGCATTTT.

The CDR3 sequence is CASSLGGGPQETQYF. The CDR3 DNA reads as TGTGCCAGCAGCTTGGGGGGGGGTCCGCAAGAGACCCAGTACTTC. The chain links TRBV5-6 to TRBJ2-5, with 7 positions matching TRBD2. CDR1 is SGHDT, CDR2 YYEEEE, per germline. The CDR3 contains 15 residues. Germline trimming cut 0 bases from V and 2 bases from J; bases unmatched to any gene: 4.

The chain is built from TRBV5-1 and TRBJ2-1; 10 nucleotides agree with TRBD2. The length of the CDR3 is 16 residues. Germline V gives CDR1 SGHRS, CDR2 YFSETQ. V lost 4 bases, J lost 0 bases, and 4 bases stayed unmatched. The CDR3 loop reads CASSGGLASSYNEQFF. CDR3 nucleotide sequence: TGCGCCAGCAGCGGGGGACTAGCGAGCTCCTACAATGAGCAGTTCTTC.

The V gene is TRBV5-4, the J gene TRBJ2-5; TRBD2 matches at 10 bases. CDR1 is SGHNT and CDR2 is YYREEE in the germline V gene (reference sequence). This CDR3 contains 16 residues. V trimming: 4 bases; J trimming: 2 bases; junction bases outside the gene matches: 8. CDR3 sequence: CASSRPTSGFQETQYF. For the CDR3, the DNA is TGTGCCAGCAGCCGCCCGACTAGCGGGTTTCAAGAGACCCAGTACTTC. The variable domain in full, with the rest retrieved from reference TRBV5-4 and TRBJ2-5, is ETGVTQSPTHLIKTRGQQVTLRCSSQSGHNTVSWYQQALGQGPQFIFQYYREEENGRGNFPPRFSGLQFPNYSSELNVNALELDDSALYLCASSRPTSGFQETQYFGPGTRLLVL.

J is TRBJ2-3 and V is TRBV5-1; D perhaps matches TRBD1 (5 bases). V dropped 2 bases and J dropped 7 bases, with 14 bases sitting between them. The CDR3 runs to 14 residues. Per germline, CDR1 SGHRS and CDR2 YFSETQ. The CDR3 region has the DNA TGCGCCAGCAGCTTCGGCAGCGCAGGGAATACGCAGTATTTT. It codes for CASSFGSAGNTQYF.

The chain combines TRBV5-1 with TRBJ1-4; unclear D gene. The V gene lost 5 bases and the J gene lost 6 bases, with 11 bases spanning the gap. There are 13 residues in the CDR3. Germline V gives CDR1 SGHRS, CDR2 YFSETQ. The CDR3 bases are TGCGCCAGCAGTCTACGGGGTGATGAAAAACTGTTTTTT. It codes for CASSLRGDEKLFF.

The rearrangement uses TRBV7-2 and TRBJ2-7; D remains ambiguous. Germline values: CDR1 SGHTA, CDR2 FQGNSA. The CDR3 extends over 15 amino acids. Trimming removed 2 bases at V and 3 bases at J, with 14 bases between. The CDR3 DNA sequence: TGTGCCAGCAGCTTATCGGCCACGACGGGCTACGAGCAGTACTTC. Translated: CASSLSATTGYEQYF.

The V and J genes are TRBV6-5 and TRBJ2-7; possible D gene TRBD1, 5 bases. The CDR3 contains 12 residues. In germline, CDR1 is MNHEY, CDR2 SVGAGI. Trimming took off 2 bases at V and 6 bases at J, with 8 bases between the two ends. CDR3 in amino acids: CASSYKGSEQYF. The CDR3 DNA reads as TGTGCCAGCAGTTACAAGGGGTCCGAGCAGTACTTC.

V gene TRBV4-1 combines with J gene TRBJ1-4; the D gene is possibly TRBD1 (5 bases). There are 11 residues in the CDR3. Trimming removed 4 bases from V and 8 bases from J, with 5 bases in between. From germline, CDR1 is MGHRA and CDR2 YSYEKL. The CDR3, as DNA: TGCGCCAGCAGCCGGACAGAAAAACTGTTTTTT. This sequence encodes CASSRTEKLFF.

This clone was observed a handful of times. The rearrangement uses TRBV7-9 and TRBJ2-5; 8 nucleotides align to TRBD2. The CDR3 length is 13 residues. V was pared by 2 bases and J by 7 bases, with 3 bases of the junction left unmatched. Germline CDR1 reads SEHNR; CDR2 reads FQNEAQ (reference sequence). The chain's CDR3 is CASSLTGRGTQYF. The CDR3 region has the DNA TGTGCCAGCAGCTTAACCGGGAGGGGGACCCAGTACTTC.

The chain couples TRBV7-9 to TRBJ2-7; D is uncertain. V lost 3 bases and J 0 bases, leaving 6 bases between the germline ends. Germline V gives CDR1 SEHNR, CDR2 FQNEAQ (reference sequence). The CDR3 is 13 residues long. CDR3 nucleotides: TGTGCCAGCAGCTTGAGAGCCTCCTACGAGCAGTACTTC. Protein sequence: CASSLRASYEQYF.

The chain couples TRBV6-1 to TRBJ1-2; no firm D call. The ends were cut back, 6 bases at V and 4 bases at J, with 15 bases in the middle. The germline CDR1 and CDR2 sequences are MNHNS and SASEGT. The CDR3 spans 14 residues. The CDR3 loop is CASREGGLGYGYTF. CDR3 in DNA: TGTGCCAGCAGGGAGGGAGGGTTAGGCTATGGCTACACCTTC.

The rearrangement uses TRBV2 and TRBJ1-4; 7 positions match TRBD1. CDR1 SNHLY and CDR2 FYNNEI come from the germline V gene. The CDR3 covers 15 residues. V lost 4 bases and J lost 8; bases outside the gene matches: 10. CDR3 sequence: CASSGADREGEKLFF. The CDR3 nucleotides are TGTGCCAGCAGTGGGGCAGACAGGGAAGGCGAAAAACTGTTTTTT.

This chain links TRBV5-1 with TRBJ1-1; TRBD1 matches 7 bases. The trim removed 0 bases at V and 7 bases at J, leaving 6 bases unmatched. Germline CDR1 reads SGHRS; CDR2 reads YFSETQ. The CDR3 runs 14 residues. This CDR3 is CASSLGVWDSEAFF. The CDR3 DNA follows: TGCGCCAGCAGCTTGGGGGTTTGGGACAGTGAAGCTTTCTTT. Using reference TRBV5-1 and TRBJ1-1 for the parts outside the CDR3, the full variable domain is KAGVTQTPRYLIKTRGQQVTLSCSPISGHRSVSWYQQTPGQGLQFLFEYFSETQRNKGNFPGRFSGRQFSNSRSEMNVSTLELGDSALYLCASSLGVWDSEAFFGQGTRLTVV.

The rearrangement joins TRBV11-2 to TRBJ1-4; 7 bases map to TRBD1. Germline V gene lookup returns CDR1 SGHAT and CDR2 FQNNGV. The CDR3 loop spans 14 amino acids. With 8 bases clipped from V and 8 bases from J, the junction kept 11 bases outside the gene matches. CDR3 in amino acids: CASVGMTGREKLFF. The CDR3, as DNA: TGTGCCAGCGTTGGGATGACAGGGAGGGAAAAACTGTTTTTT.

The chain links TRBV4-2 to TRBJ1-2; 7 bases are shared with TRBD1. The CDR3 consists of 16 residues. Germline CDR1 and CDR2: LGHNA and YNFKEQ. V shed 3 bases, J shed 7 bases, and the junction held 14 bases outside the gene matches. The CDR3 here is CASSHDTSTGLSGYTF. CDR3 bases: TGTGCCAGCAGCCATGATACATCGACAGGGTTAAGTGGCTACACCTTC.

The CDR3 loop reads CASSMEGTGVVNTEAFF. CDR3 nucleotides: TGTGCCAGTAGTATGGAGGGGACAGGCGTAGTGAACACTGAAGCTTTCTTT. The V call is TRBV19, the J call TRBJ1-1; 8 nucleotides match TRBD1. J gave up 0 bases and V 3 bases, and 9 bases lay outside the gene matches. The CDR3 runs 17 residues. In germline, CDR1 is LNHDA, CDR2 SQIVND (reference sequence). Combining the CDR3 with reference TRBV19 and TRBJ1-1 gives the whole variable domain DGGITQSPKYLFRKEGQNVTLSCEQNLNHDAMYWYRQDPGQGLRLIYYSQIVNDFQKGDIAEGYSVSREKKESFPLTVTSAQKNPTAFYLCASSMEGTGVVNTEAFFGQGTRLTVV.

This chain uses TRBV30 with TRBJ1-3; the D gene is possibly TRBD1 (5 bases). V was trimmed by 7 bases and J by 0 bases, leaving 16 bases between them. CDR1 is GTSNPN and CDR2 is SVGIG in the germline V gene (reference sequence). The CDR3 extends over 15 amino acids. The DNA for the CDR3 is TGTGCCTCCCAGTCAAATACAGGCTCTGGAAACACCATATATTTT. Its protein product is CASQSNTGSGNTIYF.

This sequence joins TRBV2 and TRBJ1-5; 9 bases align to TRBD1. V shed 5 bases and J 7 bases; nucleotides not matched to a gene: 6. Germline V gene lookup returns CDR1 SNHLY and CDR2 FYNNEI. This CDR3 is 14 amino acids long. The CDR3 bases are TGTGCCAGCAGTTGGGACAGGGTTCTACAGCCCCAGCATTTT. It encodes CASSWDRVLQPQHF.

The chain recombines TRBV5-1 with TRBJ2-3; maybe TRBD2 (5 bases). The CDR3 sequence is 14 residues long. Deletions cut 0 bases from V and 6 bases from J, with 11 bases between. Per the germline V gene, CDR1 is SGHRS and CDR2 is YFSETQ. The CDR3 DNA sequence: TGCGCCAGCAGCTTGGTCAGCGGAACTGATACGCAGTATTTT. Protein sequence: CASSLVSGTDTQYF. The full variable domain, completed using reference TRBV5-1 and TRBJ2-3, is KAGVTQTPRYLIKTRGQQVTLSCSPISGHRSVSWYQQTPGQGLQFLFEYFSETQRNKGNFPGRFSGRQFSNSRSEMNVSTLELGDSALYLCASSLVSGTDTQYFGPGTRLTVL.

The CDR3 spells CAMRGGRWEQFF. The CDR3 DNA reads as TGTGCCATGAGGGGGGGGCGGTGGGAGCAGTTCTTC. The chain carries TRBV30 and TRBJ2-1, with TRBD2 as a possible D gene (7 bases). The CDR3 covers 12 residues. Germline V gives CDR1 GTSNPN, CDR2 SVGIG (reference sequence). V was trimmed by 8 bases and J by 10 bases, leaving 18 bases between them.

The chain uses TRBV7-2 and TRBJ2-7; D is possibly TRBD2 (5 bases). V shed 7 bases and J shed 3 bases, with 13 bases lying between them. Per the germline V gene, CDR1 is SGHTA and CDR2 is FQGNSA. The CDR3 length is 13 residues. For the CDR3, the DNA is TGTGCCAGCACCTTGGGAGCGCACTACGAGCAGTACTTC. This gives the protein CASTLGAHYEQYF.

Here the CDR3 reads CAWRTGGYEQYF. Here the CDR3 DNA reads TGTGCCTGGAGGACAGGGGGCTACGAGCAGTACTTC. The chain is built from TRBV30 and TRBJ2-7; 9 bases agree with TRBD1. The V and J ends lost 3 bases and 3 bases, in that order; junction bases with no gene match: 0. Per germline, CDR1 GTSNPN and CDR2 SVGIG (reference sequence). The CDR3 extends over 12 amino acids. The full variable domain, with the rest looked up from reference TRBV30 and TRBJ2-7, is SQTIHQWPATLVQPVGSPLSLECTVEGTSNPNLYWYRQAAGRGLQLLFYSVGIGQISSEVPQNLSASRPQDRQFILSSKKLLLSDSGFYLCAWRTGGYEQYFGPGTRLTVT.

This rearrangement joins TRBV5-6 to TRBJ2-7, with a tentative D call TRBD2 (6 bases). CDR1 is SGHDT and CDR2 is YYEEEE in the germline V gene. The ends were cut back, 3 bases at V and 1 base at J, with 11 bases in the middle. This CDR3 spans 14 amino acids. CDR3 nucleotide sequence: TGTGCCAGCAGCTCTGTGGGGAGGTCCTACGAGCAGTACTTC. Protein product: CASSSVGRSYEQYF. The full variable domain, with the rest looked up from reference TRBV5-6 and TRBJ2-7, is DAGVTQSPTHLIKTRGQQVTLRCSPKSGHDTVSWYQQALGQGPQFIFQYYEEEERQRGNFPDRFSGHQFPNYSSELNVNALLLGDSALYLCASSSVGRSYEQYFGPGTRLTVT.

The sample holds one count of this clone. The chain couples TRBV9 to TRBJ2-2; 9 nucleotides agree with TRBD2. The CDR3 is 14 amino acids. With 2 bases clipped from V and 8 bases from J, the junction kept 4 bases outside the gene matches. Germline assignment: CDR1 SGDLS and CDR2 YYNGEE. The CDR3 sequence is CASSVGTSLGELFF. DNA of the CDR3: TGTGCCAGCAGCGTGGGGACTAGCTTAGGGGAGCTGTTTTTT.

A few counts support this clone. The chain links TRBV10-3 to TRBJ1-2, with no clear D. CDR3 length: 12 amino acids. V gave up 3 bases and J gave up 13 bases, with 15 bases separating them. The V gene's germline CDR1 is ENHRY and CDR2 SYGVKD. The CDR3 loop is CAISDIVRSSTF. In DNA, the CDR3 is TGTGCCATCAGTGATATAGTTAGGAGCTCCACCTTC.

V and J are TRBV2 and TRBJ1-1; D possibly corresponds to TRBD1 (5 bases). Trimming stripped 7 bases from V and 1 base from J, with 19 bases between. Looked up from germline, CDR1 is SNHLY and CDR2 is FYNNEI. The CDR3 consists of 16 residues. CDR3 in DNA: TGTGCCAGCAAGAGGGACCTCAGGACTACGAACACTGAAGCTTTCTTT. Translation gives CASKRDLRTTNTEAFF. The entire variable domain, with the rest obtained from reference TRBV2 and TRBJ1-1, is as follows: EPEVTQTPSHQVTQMGQEVILRCVPISNHLYFYWYRQILGQKVEFLVSFYNNEISEKSEIFDDQFSVERPDGSNFTLKIRSTKLEDSAMYFCASKRDLRTTNTEAFFGQGTRLTVV.

This rearrangement joins TRBV5-1 to TRBJ1-2, with D perhaps TRBD1 (5 bases). Trimming removed 4 bases from V and 0 bases from J, with 22 bases in between. Germline lookup yields CDR1 SGHRS and CDR2 YFSETQ. The CDR3 runs to 18 residues. CDR3 sequence reads: CASSPRGTEVIPNYGYTF. CDR3 sequence (DNA): TGCGCCAGCAGCCCTCGGGGGACGGAGGTCATACCTAACTATGGCTACACCTTC.